The TCR beta chain under discussion was sequenced for a study of cytomegalovirus exposure and HLA in healthy donors. With 60 Vbeta and 13 Jbeta primers, the PCR was carried out. The protocol was immunoSEQ multiplex PCR, while the TCRdb copy is restricted to in-frame clones and leaves out a portion. Here the sample spans more than 45,000 clones, 70% to 80% being singletons. CDR1 and CDR2 (germline): SGHRS, YFSETQ. Germline trimming cut 4 bases from V and 7 bases from J; bases unmatched to any gene: 4. The CDR3 is made up of 15 amino acids. The chain uses TRBV5-1 and TRBJ2-1, with TRBD2 identical over 14 bases. This receptor was taken from a man aged 30 to 45 in good health and CMV-seronegative. Sequencing was performed on PBMCs. The DNA of the CDR3 is TGCGCCAGCAGCCCCGGGACTAGCGGGAGTAATGAGCAGTTCTTC. Amino acids: CASSPGTSGSNEQFF.